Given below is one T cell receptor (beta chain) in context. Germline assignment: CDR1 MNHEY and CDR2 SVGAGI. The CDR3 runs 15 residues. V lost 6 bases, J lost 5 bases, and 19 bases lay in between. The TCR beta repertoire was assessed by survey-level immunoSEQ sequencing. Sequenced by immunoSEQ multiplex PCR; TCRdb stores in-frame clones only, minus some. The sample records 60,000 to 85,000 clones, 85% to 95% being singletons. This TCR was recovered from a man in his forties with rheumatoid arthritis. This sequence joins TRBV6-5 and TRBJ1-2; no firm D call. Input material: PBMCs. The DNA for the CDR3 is TGTGCCAGCAGACTGGATACCGGGGTGAGATATGGCTACACCTTC. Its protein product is CASRLDTGVRYGYTF.